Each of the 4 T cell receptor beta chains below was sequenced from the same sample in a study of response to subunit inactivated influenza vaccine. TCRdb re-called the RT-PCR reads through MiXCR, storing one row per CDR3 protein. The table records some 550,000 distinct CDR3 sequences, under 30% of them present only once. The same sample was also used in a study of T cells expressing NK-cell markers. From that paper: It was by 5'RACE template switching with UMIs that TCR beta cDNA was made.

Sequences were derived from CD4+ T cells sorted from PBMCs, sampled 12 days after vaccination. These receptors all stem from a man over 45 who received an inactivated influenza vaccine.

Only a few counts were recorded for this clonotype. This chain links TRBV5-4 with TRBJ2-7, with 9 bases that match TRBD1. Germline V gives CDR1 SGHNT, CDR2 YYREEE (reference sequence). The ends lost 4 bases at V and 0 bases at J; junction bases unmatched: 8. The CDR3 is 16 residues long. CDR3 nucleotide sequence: TGTGCCAGCAGCCGAGGACAGGGGCTGAGCTCCTACGAGCAGTACTTC. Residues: CASSRGQGLSSYEQYF.

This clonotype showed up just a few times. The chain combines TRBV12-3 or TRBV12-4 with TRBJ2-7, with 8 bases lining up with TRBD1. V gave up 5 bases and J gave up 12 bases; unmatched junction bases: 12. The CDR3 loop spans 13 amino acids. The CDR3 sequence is CASSAMGTGGGYF. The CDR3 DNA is TGTGCCAGCAGTGCTATGGGGACAGGAGGCGGGTACTTC.

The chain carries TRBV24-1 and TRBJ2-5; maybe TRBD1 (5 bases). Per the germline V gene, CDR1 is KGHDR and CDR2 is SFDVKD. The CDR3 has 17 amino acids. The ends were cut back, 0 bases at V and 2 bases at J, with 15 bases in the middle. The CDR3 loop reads CATSDLQGVPLQETQYF. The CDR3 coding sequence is TGTGCCACCAGTGATTTGCAAGGGGTCCCTCTACAAGAGACCCAGTACTTC.

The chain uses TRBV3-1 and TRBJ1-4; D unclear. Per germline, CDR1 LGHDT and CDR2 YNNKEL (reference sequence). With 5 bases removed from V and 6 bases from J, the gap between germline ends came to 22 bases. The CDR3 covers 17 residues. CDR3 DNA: TGTGCCAGCAGCGCACGGGATTACCCTAAACGGGATGAAAAACTGTTTTTT. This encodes CASSARDYPKRDEKLFF.